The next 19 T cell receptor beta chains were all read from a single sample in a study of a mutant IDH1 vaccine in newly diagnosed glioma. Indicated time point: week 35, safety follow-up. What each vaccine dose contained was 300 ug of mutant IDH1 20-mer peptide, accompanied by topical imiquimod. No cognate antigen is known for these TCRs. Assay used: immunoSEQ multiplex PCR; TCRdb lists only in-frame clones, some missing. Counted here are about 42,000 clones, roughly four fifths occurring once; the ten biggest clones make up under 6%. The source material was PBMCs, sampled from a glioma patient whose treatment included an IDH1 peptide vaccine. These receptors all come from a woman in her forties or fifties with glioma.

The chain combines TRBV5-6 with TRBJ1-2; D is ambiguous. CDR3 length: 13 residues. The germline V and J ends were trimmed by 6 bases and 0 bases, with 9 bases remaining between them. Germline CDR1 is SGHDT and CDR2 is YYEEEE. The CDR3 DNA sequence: TGTGCCAGCAATAGGGTAGCTAACTATGGCTACACCTTC. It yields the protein CASNRVANYGYTF.

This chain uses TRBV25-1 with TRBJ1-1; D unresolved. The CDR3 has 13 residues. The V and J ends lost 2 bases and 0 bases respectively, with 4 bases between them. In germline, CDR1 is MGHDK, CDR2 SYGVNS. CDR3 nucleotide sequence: TGTGCCAGCAGTGAACAGCTGAACACTGAAGCTTTCTTT. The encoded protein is CASSEQLNTEAFF.

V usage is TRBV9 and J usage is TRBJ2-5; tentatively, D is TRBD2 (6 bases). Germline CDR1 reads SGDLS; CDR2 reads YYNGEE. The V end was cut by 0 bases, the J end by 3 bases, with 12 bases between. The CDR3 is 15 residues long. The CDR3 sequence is CASSVGGDWEETQYF. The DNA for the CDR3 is TGTGCCAGCAGCGTAGGGGGGGACTGGGAAGAGACCCAGTACTTC.

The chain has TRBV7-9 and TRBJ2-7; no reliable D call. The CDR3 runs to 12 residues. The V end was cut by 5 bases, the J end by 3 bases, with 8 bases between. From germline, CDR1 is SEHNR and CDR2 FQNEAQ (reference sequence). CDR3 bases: TGTGCCAGCAGCCCCAGTGTCTACGAGCAGTACTTC. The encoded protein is CASSPSVYEQYF.

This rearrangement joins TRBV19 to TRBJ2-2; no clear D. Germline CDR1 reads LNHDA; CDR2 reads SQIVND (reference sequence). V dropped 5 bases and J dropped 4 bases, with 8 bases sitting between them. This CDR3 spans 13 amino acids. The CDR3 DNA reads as TGTGCCAGTAGTGTCCTCTCCACCGGGGAGCTGTTTTTT. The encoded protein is CASSVLSTGELFF.

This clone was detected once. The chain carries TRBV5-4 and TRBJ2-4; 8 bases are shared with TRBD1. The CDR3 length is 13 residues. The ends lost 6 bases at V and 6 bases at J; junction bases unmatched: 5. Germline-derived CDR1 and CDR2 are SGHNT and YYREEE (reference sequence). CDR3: CASTRTGINIQYF. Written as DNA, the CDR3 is TGTGCCAGCACCCGGACAGGGATAAACATTCAGTACTTC.

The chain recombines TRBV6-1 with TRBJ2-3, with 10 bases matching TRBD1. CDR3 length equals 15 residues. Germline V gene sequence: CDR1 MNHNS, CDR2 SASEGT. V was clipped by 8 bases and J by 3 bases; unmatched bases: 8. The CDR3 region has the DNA TGTGCCAGCCGTCCCGGGGACAGGGGAACAGATACGCAGTATTTT. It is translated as CASRPGDRGTDTQYF.

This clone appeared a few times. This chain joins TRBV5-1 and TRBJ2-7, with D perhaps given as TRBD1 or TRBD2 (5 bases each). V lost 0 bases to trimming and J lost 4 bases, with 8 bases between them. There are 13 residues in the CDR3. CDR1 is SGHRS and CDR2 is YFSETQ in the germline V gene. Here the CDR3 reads CASSLGGRYEQYF. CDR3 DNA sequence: TGCGCCAGCAGCTTGGGGGGACGGTACGAGCAGTACTTC.

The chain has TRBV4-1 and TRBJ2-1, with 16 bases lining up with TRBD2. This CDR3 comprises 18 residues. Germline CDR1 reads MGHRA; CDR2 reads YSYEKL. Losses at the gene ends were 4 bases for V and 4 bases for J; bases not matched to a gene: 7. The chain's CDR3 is CASSPEGTSGGAYNEQFF. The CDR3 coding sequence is TGCGCCAGCAGCCCAGAGGGGACTAGCGGGGGGGCTTACAATGAGCAGTTCTTC.

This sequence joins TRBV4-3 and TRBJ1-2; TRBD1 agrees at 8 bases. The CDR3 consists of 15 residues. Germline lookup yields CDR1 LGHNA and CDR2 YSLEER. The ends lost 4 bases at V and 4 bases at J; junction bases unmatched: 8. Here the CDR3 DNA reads TGCGCCAGCAGCCCGTTACCGGGACAGGTCTATGGCTACACCTTC. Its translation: CASSPLPGQVYGYTF.

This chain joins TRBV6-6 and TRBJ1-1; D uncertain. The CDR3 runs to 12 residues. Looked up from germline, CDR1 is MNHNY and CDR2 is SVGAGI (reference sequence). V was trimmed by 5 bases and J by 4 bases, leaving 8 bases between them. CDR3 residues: CASSGRGTEAFF. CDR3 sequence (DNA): TGTGCCAGCAGTGGGCGGGGCACTGAAGCTTTCTTT.

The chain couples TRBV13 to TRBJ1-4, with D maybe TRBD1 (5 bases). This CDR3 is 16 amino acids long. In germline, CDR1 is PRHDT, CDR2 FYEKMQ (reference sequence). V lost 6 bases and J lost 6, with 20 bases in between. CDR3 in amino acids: CASSRRAGTVDEKLFF. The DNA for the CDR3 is TGTGCCAGCAGTCGGCGGGCGGGGACCGTGGATGAAAAACTGTTTTTT.

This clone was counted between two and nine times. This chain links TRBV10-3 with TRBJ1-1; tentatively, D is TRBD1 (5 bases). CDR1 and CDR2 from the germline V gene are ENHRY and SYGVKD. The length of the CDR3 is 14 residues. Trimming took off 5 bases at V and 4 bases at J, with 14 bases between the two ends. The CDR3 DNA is TGTGCCATCAGTAGACAGCAGCCAACCACTGAAGCTTTCTTT. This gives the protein CAISRQQPTTEAFF.

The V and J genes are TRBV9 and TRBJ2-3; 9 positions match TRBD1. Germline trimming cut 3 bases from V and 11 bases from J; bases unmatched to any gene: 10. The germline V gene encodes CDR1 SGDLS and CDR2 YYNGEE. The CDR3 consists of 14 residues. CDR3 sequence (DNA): TGTGCCAGCAGCGGGCGGACAGGGGCGCGGATGCAGTATTTT. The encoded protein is CASSGRTGARMQYF. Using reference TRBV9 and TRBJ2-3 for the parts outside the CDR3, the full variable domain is DSGVTQTPKHLITATGQRVTLRCSPRSGDLSVYWYQQSLDQGLQFLIQYYNGEERAKGNILERFSAQQFPDLHSELNLSSLELGDSALYFCASSGRTGARMQYFGPGTRLTVL.

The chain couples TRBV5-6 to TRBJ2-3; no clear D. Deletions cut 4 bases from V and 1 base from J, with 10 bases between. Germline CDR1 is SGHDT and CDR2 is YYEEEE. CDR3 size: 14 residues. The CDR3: CASSLSYRTDTQYF. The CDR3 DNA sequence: TGTGCCAGCAGCCTCAGCTATCGCACAGATACGCAGTATTTT.

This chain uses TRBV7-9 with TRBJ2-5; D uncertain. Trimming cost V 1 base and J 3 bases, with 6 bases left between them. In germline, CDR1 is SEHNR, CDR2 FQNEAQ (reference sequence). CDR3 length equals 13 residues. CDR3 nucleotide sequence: TGTGCCAGCAGCTTAGGGGTCAAAGAGACCCAGTACTTC. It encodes CASSLGVKETQYF.

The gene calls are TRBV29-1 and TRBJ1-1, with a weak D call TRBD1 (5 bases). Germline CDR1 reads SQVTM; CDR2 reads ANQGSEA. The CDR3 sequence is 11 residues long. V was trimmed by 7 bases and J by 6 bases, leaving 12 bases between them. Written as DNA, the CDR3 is TGCAGCGCGGGGGGAGGCGCTGAAGCTTTCTTT. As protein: CSAGGGAEAFF.

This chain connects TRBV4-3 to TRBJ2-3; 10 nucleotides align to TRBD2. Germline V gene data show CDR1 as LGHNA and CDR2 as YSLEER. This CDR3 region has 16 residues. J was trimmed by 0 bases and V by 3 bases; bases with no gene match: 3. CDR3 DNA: TGCGCCAGCAGCCAGGGGACTAGCGCTAGCACAGATACGCAGTATTTT. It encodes CASSQGTSASTDTQYF.

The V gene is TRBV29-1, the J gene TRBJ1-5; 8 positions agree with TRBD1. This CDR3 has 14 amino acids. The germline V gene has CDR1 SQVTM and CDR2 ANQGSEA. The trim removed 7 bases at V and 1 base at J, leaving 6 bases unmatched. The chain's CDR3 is CSARTGSSNQPQHF. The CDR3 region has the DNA TGCAGCGCCAGGACAGGGAGCAGCAATCAGCCCCAGCATTTT.